Below are 13 T cell receptor beta chains sequenced from a single sample in a study of CD8+ T cells in alopecia areata. Treatment in this sample: oral pan-JAK inhibitor, 5-10 mg twice daily. RNA extraction and reverse transcription yielded cDNA as sequencing template. The table came from immunoSEQ multiplex PCR; TCRdb's copy has only in-frame clones and leaves some out. The sample shows about 220,000 clones, more than 45% of them seen only once. The specimen comprised CD4+ T cells sorted from blood, sampled at week 4, from a patient treated with tofacitinib. The receptors stem from a human donor with alopecia areata.

This clone came up a few times. The chain links TRBV29-1 to TRBJ2-5, with 7 bases that match TRBD1. This CDR3 has 13 amino acids. CDR1 is SQVTM, CDR2 ANQGSEA, per germline. Trimming removed 5 bases from V and 1 base from J; junction bases left unmatched: 4. The CDR3 DNA is TGCAGCGTTTTAGGGGGCAGCCAAGAGACCCAGTACTTC. Its translation is CSVLGGSQETQYF.

This clone came up a few times. The genes are TRBV7-8 and TRBJ2-5; D remains unclear. The germline V and J ends were trimmed by 2 bases and 0 bases, with 7 bases remaining between them. Germline CDR1 is SGHVS and CDR2 is FQNEAQ. CDR3 length equals 14 residues. CDR3 sequence (DNA): TGTGCCAGCAGCTTAATTTTCAACCAAGAGACCCAGTACTTC. It encodes CASSLIFNQETQYF.

V and J are TRBV29-1 and TRBJ1-5; TRBD1 aligns across 8 bases. The CDR3 runs 13 residues. Losses at the gene ends were 4 bases for V and 5 bases for J; bases not matched to a gene: 4. The germline V gene has CDR1 SQVTM and CDR2 ANQGSEA. CDR3: CSVAQGVDQPQHF. The CDR3 nucleotides are TGCAGCGTTGCACAGGGGGTCGATCAGCCCCAGCATTTT.

The rearrangement uses TRBV5-1 and TRBJ2-3; D is uncertain. Germline assignment: CDR1 SGHRS and CDR2 YFSETQ. The CDR3 contains 12 residues. The V end was cut by 2 bases, the J end by 2 bases, with 3 bases between. The CDR3 sequence: CASSFNTDTQYF. CDR3 nucleotides: TGCGCCAGCAGCTTTAACACAGATACGCAGTATTTT.

The gene calls are TRBV5-1 and TRBJ2-3; 7 bases line up with TRBD2. The CDR3 contains 20 residues. The V gene end was trimmed by 0 bases and the J gene end by 0 bases; junction bases not matched to a gene: 16. CDR1 SGHRS and CDR2 YFSETQ come from the germline V gene. The CDR3 here is CASSLEFSGSGLSSTDTQYF. CDR3 nucleotide sequence: TGCGCCAGCAGCTTGGAGTTCTCCGGATCGGGACTATCTAGCACAGATACGCAGTATTTT.

The gene calls are TRBV7-3 and TRBJ2-3, with TRBD1 matching over 7 bases. The CDR3 is 15 amino acids. Germline lookup yields CDR1 SGHTA and CDR2 FQGTGA. V dropped 2 bases and J dropped 1; count of bases not matched to a gene: 3. The CDR3 coding sequence is TGTGCCAGCAGCTTATCGGGACAGCGCACAGATACGCAGTATTTT. It encodes CASSLSGQRTDTQYF. The whole variable domain, remainder taken from reference TRBV7-3 and TRBJ2-3, is GAGVSQTPSNKVTEKGKYVELRCDPISGHTALYWYRQSLGQGPEFLIYFQGTGAADDSGLPNDRFFAVRPEGSVSTLKIQRTERGDSAVYLCASSLSGQRTDTQYFGPGTRLTVL.

This clone was seen a few times. The chain uses TRBV29-1 and TRBJ2-2; 10 nucleotides match TRBD2. This CDR3 is 15 amino acids long. Germline V gene lookup returns CDR1 SQVTM and CDR2 ANQGSEA. Trimming at V came to 4 bases and at J to 7 bases, leaving 9 bases not matched to a gene. The CDR3: CSVVPSGGLGGELFF. CDR3 sequence (DNA): TGCAGCGTTGTCCCTAGCGGGGGACTCGGCGGGGAGCTGTTTTTT.

This clone has just a few counts. The chain has TRBV29-1 and TRBJ1-1; no clear D. The CDR3 length is 13 residues. The V gene's germline CDR1 is SQVTM and CDR2 ANQGSEA. Deletions cut 6 bases from V and 1 base from J, with 12 bases between. In DNA form, the CDR3 reads TGCAGCGTCCGAAAGGCAAAGAACACTGAAGCTTTCTTT. Its translation is CSVRKAKNTEAFF.

This clone was counted between two and nine times. The chain links TRBV11-2 to TRBJ1-1, with 7 bases aligning to TRBD1. V dropped 5 bases and J dropped 3; count of bases not matched to a gene: 3. There are 13 residues in the CDR3. Germline V lookup: CDR1 SGHAT, CDR2 FQNNGV. The CDR3 sequence is CASSPDRDTEAFF. The CDR3 DNA reads as TGTGCCAGCAGCCCAGACAGGGACACTGAAGCTTTCTTT.

Many counts were recorded for this clone. V usage is TRBV7-3 and J usage is TRBJ2-3; D is ambiguous. Germline CDR1 reads SGHTA; CDR2 reads FQGTGA. V shed 3 bases and J shed 7 bases, with 8 bases lying between them. This CDR3 region has 12 residues. The CDR3 region has the DNA TGTGCCAGCAGCTTGGATCGGAATACGCAGTATTTT. Translating it yields CASSLDRNTQYF. The whole variable domain, remainder taken from reference TRBV7-3 and TRBJ2-3, is GAGVSQTPSNKVTEKGKYVELRCDPISGHTALYWYRQSLGQGPEFLIYFQGTGAADDSGLPNDRFFAVRPEGSVSTLKIQRTERGDSAVYLCASSLDRNTQYFGPGTRLTVL.

The chain has TRBV11-1 and TRBJ1-1; D call uncertain. The CDR3 spans 14 residues. The V end was cut by 2 bases, the J end by 1 base, with 8 bases between. In germline, CDR1 is SGHAT, CDR2 FQDESV (reference sequence). CDR3 nucleotides: TGTGCCAGCAGCTTACGTCGTACGAACACTGAAGCTTTCTTT. Protein: CASSLRRTNTEAFF.

V usage is TRBV7-7 and J usage is TRBJ2-2, with D unclear. The V and J ends lost 0 bases and 6 bases respectively, with 5 bases between them. The germline CDR1 and CDR2 sequences are SSHAT and FNYEAQ (reference sequence). This CDR3 has 13 residues. CDR3 sequence (DNA): TGTGCCAGCAGCTTAGCGGAAGCCGGGGAGCTGTTTTTT. This translates into CASSLAEAGELFF.

V gene TRBV2 combines with J gene TRBJ2-1; weak D call: TRBD1 (5 bases). V lost 5 bases and J lost 3, with 14 bases in between. CDR3 length: 15 residues. CDR1 and CDR2 from the germline V gene are SNHLY and FYNNEI. CDR3 DNA: TGTGCCAGCAGTCCGGACACCCAGGACTACAATGAGCAGTTCTTC. It is translated as CASSPDTQDYNEQFF.